This entry lists 26 T cell receptor beta chains sequenced from one sample in a study of OX40 agonist ivuxolimab in advanced cancers. Clones were read by immunoSEQ multiplex PCR, and TCRdb kept only the in-frame ones, dropping some. Of some 74,000 clones in the sample, 70% to 90% were seen once. Material: CD4+ or CD8+ T cells sorted from blood, obtained in a trial of the OX40 agonist ivuxolimab. The receptors derive from an adult with an advanced solid tumor such as melanoma, head and neck, liver or kidney cancer.

This chain uses TRBV7-8 with TRBJ2-1, with D possibly being TRBD1 or TRBD2 (5 bases each). The CDR3 has 14 residues. Germline assignment: CDR1 SGHVS and CDR2 FQNEAQ. The germline V and J ends were trimmed by 5 bases and 4 bases, with 12 bases remaining between them. The CDR3, as DNA: TGTGCCAGCAGCCAACGGGACCGTTACAATGAGCAGTTCTTC. Amino acids: CASSQRDRYNEQFF.

This clone showed up just a few times. The chain is built from TRBV20-1 and TRBJ2-7; 8 bases line up with TRBD1. The germline V gene has CDR1 DFQATT and CDR2 SNEGSKA (reference sequence). The CDR3 is 11 residues long. Losses at the gene ends were 7 bases for V and 3 bases for J; bases not matched to a gene: 2. The CDR3 sequence: CSGQGNYEQYF. The CDR3 bases are TGCAGTGGACAGGGGAACTACGAGCAGTACTTC.

This chain links TRBV4-1 with TRBJ2-3; D is possibly TRBD2 (5 bases). Germline CDR1 is MGHRA and CDR2 is YSYEKL. V was cut by 3 bases and J by 3 bases, with 13 bases left in between. The CDR3 runs 15 residues. The CDR3 reads CASSQVGVATDTQYF. The CDR3 DNA is TGCGCCAGCAGCCAGGTGGGAGTAGCAACAGATACGCAGTATTTT.

The CDR3 nucleotides are TGCGCCAGCAGCTTGTCGGGGGGCTGGTACGAGCAGTACTTC. Encoded protein: CASSLSGGWYEQYF. V and J are TRBV5-1 and TRBJ2-7; weak D call: TRBD2 (7 bases). The CDR3 contains 14 residues. V was pared by 1 base and J by 4 bases, with 12 bases between. CDR1 and CDR2 (germline): SGHRS, YFSETQ.

The chain recombines TRBV7-8 with TRBJ2-7, with D unclear. The ends were cut back, 1 base at V and 9 bases at J, with 13 bases in the middle. Germline CDR1 and CDR2: SGHVS and FQNEAQ. The CDR3 loop spans 13 amino acids. CDR3 coding DNA: TGTGCCAGCAGCTTAGGATCCCAAGCACGGCAGTACTTC. Translating gives CASSLGSQARQYF.

The V gene is TRBV5-1, the J gene TRBJ1-1; tentative D call: TRBD1 (5 bases). The V end lost 1 base, the J end lost 1 base, and 17 bases lay between the germline ends. The CDR3 covers 17 residues. The germline V gene has CDR1 SGHRS and CDR2 YFSETQ. The CDR3 sequence: CASSLWGRKSRNTEAFF. The CDR3 nucleotides read TGCGCCAGCAGCTTGTGGGGCAGGAAAAGTAGGAACACTGAAGCTTTCTTT.

The chain employs TRBV6-6 and TRBJ2-5, with TRBD2 matching 14 bases. Unmatched junction bases numbered 4, after V lost 6 bases and J lost 4 bases. The CDR3 loop spans 15 amino acids. CDR1 MNHNY and CDR2 SVGAGI come from the germline V gene (reference sequence). The CDR3 is CASSPGLAGVETQYF. The CDR3 nucleotides are TGTGCCAGCAGCCCGGGACTAGCGGGAGTAGAGACCCAGTACTTC.

The chain employs TRBV5-4 and TRBJ2-7, with a tentative D call TRBD2 (6 bases). The CDR3 runs to 15 residues. Germline lookup yields CDR1 SGHNT and CDR2 YYREEE (reference sequence). V lost 2 bases to trimming and J lost 5 bases, with 17 bases between them. CDR3: CASSFPQGTSNEQYF. The CDR3 DNA reads TGTGCCAGCAGCTTCCCACAAGGGACTTCCAACGAGCAGTACTTC. The full variable domain, with the rest looked up from reference TRBV5-4 and TRBJ2-7, is ETGVTQSPTHLIKTRGQQVTLRCSSQSGHNTVSWYQQALGQGPQFIFQYYREEENGRGNFPPRFSGLQFPNYSSELNVNALELDDSALYLCASSFPQGTSNEQYFGPGTRLTVT.

The J gene is TRBJ2-3, the V gene TRBV7-3, with D perhaps TRBD1 or TRBD2 (5 bases each). Germline V gene sequence: CDR1 SGHTA, CDR2 FQGTGA. V lost 6 bases to trimming and J lost 3 bases, with 10 bases between them. The CDR3 runs 13 residues. Written as DNA, the CDR3 is TGTGCCAGCAGGAGGGGCCGTACAGATACGCAGTATTTT. Its protein product is CASRRGRTDTQYF. The full variable domain, its missing parts supplied by reference TRBV7-3 and TRBJ2-3, is GAGVSQTPSNKVTEKGKYVELRCDPISGHTALYWYRQSLGQGPEFLIYFQGTGAADDSGLPNDRFFAVRPEGSVSTLKIQRTERGDSAVYLCASRRGRTDTQYFGPGTRLTVL.

Note on this clone: Other DNA sequences from this sample encode an identical CDR3 as well. The chain is built from TRBV28 and TRBJ2-3; 8 bases are a match to TRBD1. The CDR3 consists of 15 residues. Looked up from germline, CDR1 is MDHEN and CDR2 is SYDVKM. V shed 5 bases, J shed 1 base, and the junction held 5 bases outside the gene matches. The CDR3 bases are TGTGCCAGCAGTCCCAGGGGGCAGGGCACAGATACGCAGTATTTT. Its protein is CASSPRGQGTDTQYF.

This clone was recorded once. The V and J genes are TRBV28 and TRBJ2-4; no definite D call. Germline lookup yields CDR1 MDHEN and CDR2 SYDVKM. The CDR3 is 14 residues long. Trimming left V 1 base short and J 0 bases short, with 4 bases between. CDR3 coding DNA: TGTGCCAGCAGTTTATCCCTAGCCAAAAACATTCAGTACTTC. Amino acid sequence: CASSLSLAKNIQYF.

The V and J genes are TRBV18 and TRBJ2-7, with 8 nucleotides matching TRBD2. The trim removed 6 bases at V and 4 bases at J, leaving 8 bases unmatched. This CDR3 has 14 residues. Germline CDR1 is KGHSH and CDR2 is LQKENI. As DNA, the CDR3 is TGTGCCAGCTCGTCAGCGGGAGTGTGGTACGAGCAGTACTTC. It translates to CASSSAGVWYEQYF.

For the CDR3, the DNA is TGTGCCAGCTCACTCGGGACTAGCGGGAGGGCTTCTGTCACAGATACGCAGTATTTT. This encodes CASSLGTSGRASVTDTQYF. This chain joins TRBV18 and TRBJ2-3, with TRBD2 matching over 16 bases. The CDR3 is 19 amino acids. The germline V gene encodes CDR1 KGHSH and CDR2 LQKENI. Trimming at V came to 4 bases and at J to 2 bases, leaving 9 bases not matched to a gene.

This chain joins TRBV7-8 and TRBJ2-7; 7 positions agree with TRBD2. Germline V CDR1 and CDR2: SGHVS, FQNEAQ. The CDR3 contains 15 residues. J was trimmed by 2 bases and V by 4 bases; bases with no gene match: 8. CDR3 residues: CASSSGAGTPYEQYF. The CDR3 nucleotides are TGTGCCAGCAGCTCCGGAGCGGGAACCCCCTACGAGCAGTACTTC.

This clone was seen more than once but under ten times. The gene calls are TRBV9 and TRBJ1-1; TRBD1 aligns across 10 bases. Germline CDR1 SGDLS, CDR2 YYNGEE. The CDR3 sequence is 15 residues long. V was pared by 4 bases and J by 5 bases, with 8 bases of the junction left unmatched. The CDR3 spells CASSPTGGGGTEAFF. In nucleotides, the CDR3 is TGTGCCAGCAGCCCGACAGGGGGCGGTGGAACTGAAGCTTTCTTT.

This sequence joins TRBV15 and TRBJ2-4, with TRBD1 identical over 10 bases. The CDR3 runs to 17 residues. The V gene's germline CDR1 is LNHNV and CDR2 YYDKDF (reference sequence). The junction had 9 bases not matched to a gene; V was cut back by 5 bases and J by 2 bases. CDR3 in DNA: TGTGCCACCAGCGAAGACAGGGGGCTTTATACCAAAAACATTCAGTACTTC. Amino acid sequence: CATSEDRGLYTKNIQYF.

The CDR3 nucleotides are TGTGCCAGCAGTGTTCTCAGGGACAACACTGAAGCTTTCTTT. It specifies CASSVLRDNTEAFF. The V call is TRBV6-1, the J call TRBJ1-1; possible D gene TRBD1, 5 bases. Trimming shortened V by 4 bases and J by 2 bases, and 11 bases separated the two germline ends. The V gene's germline CDR1 is MNHNS and CDR2 SASEGT. The CDR3 totals 14 residues.

The chain carries TRBV6-1 and TRBJ2-5; the match to TRBD1 covers 12 bases. This CDR3 is built from 15 residues. Germline V gene data show CDR1 as MNHNS and CDR2 as SASEGT. V trimming: 1 base; J trimming: 5 bases; junction bases outside the gene matches: 2. CDR3 DNA sequence: TGTGCCAGCAGTGAAGGGGACAGGGGGCAGGAGACCCAGTACTTC. This translates into CASSEGDRGQETQYF.

CDR3 bases: TGCGCCAGCAGCCCCCCCCAGGGCACCTCCTACAATGAGCAGTTCTTC. Translated: CASSPPQGTSYNEQFF. The chain is built from TRBV5-1 and TRBJ2-1; perhaps TRBD1 as D (5 bases). The V end was cut by 4 bases, the J end by 0 bases, with 14 bases between. CDR1 is SGHRS and CDR2 is YFSETQ in the germline V gene. The CDR3 consists of 16 residues.

This clone was seen only a few times. The J gene is TRBJ1-1, the V gene TRBV28; D uncertain. From germline, CDR1 is MDHEN and CDR2 SYDVKM. The CDR3 consists of 12 residues. The V end was cut by 5 bases, the J end by 2 bases, with 6 bases between. The CDR3 loop is CASSPLNTEAFF. For the CDR3, the DNA is TGTGCCAGCAGTCCTCTAAACACTGAAGCTTTCTTT.

The rearrangement uses TRBV18 and TRBJ1-1; D gene uncertain. The CDR3 length is 13 residues. Trimming stripped 4 bases from V and 4 bases from J, with 10 bases between. Per the germline V gene, CDR1 is KGHSH and CDR2 is LQKENI. CDR3 nucleotide sequence: TGTGCCAGCTCACAGGTGGGAGGCACTGAAGCTTTCTTT. Its translation is CASSQVGGTEAFF.

The J gene is TRBJ2-3, the V gene TRBV28; D gene uncertain. The CDR3 is 13 amino acids. Germline CDR1 MDHEN, CDR2 SYDVKM. The V gene lost 7 bases and the J gene lost 0 bases, with 8 bases spanning the gap. CDR3 residues: CASKAYSTDTQYF. In nucleotides, the CDR3 is TGTGCCAGCAAGGCTTATAGCACAGATACGCAGTATTTT.

The rearrangement links TRBV18 to TRBJ2-5, with a weak D call TRBD1 (7 bases). This CDR3 region has 15 residues. The germline CDR1 and CDR2 sequences are KGHSH and LQKENI. Trimming removed 5 bases from V and 4 bases from J, with 17 bases in between. CDR3 sequence (DNA): TGTGCCAGCTCATCGGATGGAGGGGGCTTAGAGACCCAGTACTTC. Its protein product is CASSSDGGGLETQYF.

CDR3 protein: CASSSTPTHGGNQPQHF. CDR3 bases: TGTGCCAGCAGCTCGACCCCGACTCACGGGGGCAATCAGCCCCAGCATTTT. V is TRBV7-8 and J is TRBJ1-5; unclear D gene. Germline CDR1 SGHVS, CDR2 FQNEAQ. V lost 4 bases and J 2 bases, leaving 18 bases between the germline ends. CDR3 length: 17 amino acids.

A single count supports this clone. V gene TRBV2 combines with J gene TRBJ2-2, with D possibly matching TRBD1 (6 bases). The CDR3 runs 16 residues. V was pared by 6 bases and J by 1 base, with 15 bases between. Germline-derived CDR1 and CDR2 are SNHLY and FYNNEI. The CDR3 loop is CASSLYRDLNTGELFF. The CDR3 nucleotides read TGTGCCAGCAGCCTATACAGGGATCTGAACACCGGGGAGCTGTTTTTT.

The chain recombines TRBV6-6 with TRBJ2-7, with 10 nucleotides matching TRBD2. Per germline, CDR1 MNHNY and CDR2 SVGAGI (reference sequence). J lost 5 bases, V lost 6 bases, and 7 bases had no gene match. The CDR3 sequence is 14 residues long. The CDR3 nucleotides are TGTGCCAGCAGGAGCGGGAGGGCCATCGACGAGCAGTACTTC. It specifies CASRSGRAIDEQYF.